The 24 T cell receptor beta chains listed next were all sequenced from one sample in a study of blood T cells in healthy people across ages. Primed by a sample-barcoded 5' primer and a J-beta primer mix, a second PCR proceeded for 7 to 11 cycles. MiXCR was run by TCRdb on the 5' RACE reads, yielding one entry per CDR3 protein. The sample yields about 1,400,000 distinct CDR3 sequences, roughly 40% seen once. Source material: blood. The receptors here all came from a woman younger than 30 in good health.

This rearrangement joins TRBV20-1 to TRBJ2-7, with 11 bases matching TRBD2. CDR3 length equals 16 residues. Germline CDR1 and CDR2: DFQATT and SNEGSKA (reference sequence). The ends lost 4 bases at V and 7 bases at J; junction bases unmatched: 15. CDR3 sequence: CSAIGFGGLADYEQYF. CDR3 DNA sequence: TGCAGTGCTATAGGCTTTGGGGGACTAGCGGATTATGAGCAGTACTTC.

This sequence joins TRBV7-9 and TRBJ2-3; D remains unclear. The V and J ends lost 9 bases and 5 bases respectively, with 18 bases between them. The CDR3 runs to 14 residues. Germline CDR1 SEHNR, CDR2 FQNEAQ (reference sequence). The CDR3 bases are TGTGCCAGTAGCCCCCCTAGGATTCAAGATACGCAGTATTTT. Translation gives CASSPPRIQDTQYF.

This clonotype was observed a handful of times. V and J are TRBV4-1 and TRBJ2-5, with 7 bases aligning to TRBD1. The tail of the sequence fits TRBJ2-7 better, so the J call may be wrong. Germline V gene lookup returns CDR1 MGHRA and CDR2 YSYEKL. The CDR3 loop spans 14 amino acids. The CDR3 DNA sequence: TGCGCCAGCAGCCTTCGGGACAGTGCTTGCGAGCAGTACTTC. Amino acids: CASSLRDSACEQYF.

This clonotype appeared many times. This chain joins TRBV29-1 and TRBJ2-4; D is ambiguous. The CDR3 is 12 residues long. Germline CDR1 SQVTM, CDR2 ANQGSEA. The germline V and J ends were trimmed by 4 bases and 9 bases, with 13 bases remaining between them. CDR3 bases: TGCAGCGTTGCATCGGATACGGGCATTCAGTACTTC. Translated: CSVASDTGIQYF.

There are a few counts of this clonotype. This chain links TRBV21-1 with TRBJ2-7; the DNA was not used to check the table's D call, TRBD1. TRBV21-1 is a recognized pseudogene. CDR3 length: 15 amino acids. The CDR3 is CASSPDPTCSYEQYF. The CDR3 region has the DNA TGTGCCAGCAGTCCTGACCCCACATGTTCCTACGAGCAGTACTTC.

This clonotype was seen more than once but under ten times. The chain combines TRBV5-1 with TRBJ2-2; tentative D call: TRBD2 (5 bases). From germline, CDR1 is SGHRS and CDR2 YFSETQ. V lost 3 bases and J 0 bases, leaving 6 bases between the germline ends. The CDR3 spans 14 residues. CDR3 loop: CASSSTTNTGELFF. Here the CDR3 DNA reads TGCGCCAGCAGCTCGACTACGAACACCGGGGAGCTGTTTTTT.

CDR3 DNA: TGCGCCAGCAGGGGACAGGGGGTAGGCAATGAGCAGTTCTTC. Its translation is CASRGQGVGNEQFF. The chain has TRBV4-1 and TRBJ2-1; 11 bases fit TRBD1. The CDR3 sequence is 14 residues long. The germline V gene has CDR1 MGHRA and CDR2 YSYEKL. V dropped 6 bases and J dropped 6; count of bases not matched to a gene: 4.

Only a few counts were recorded for this clonotype. This chain links TRBV10-3 with TRBJ2-5; 10 nucleotides line up with TRBD1. Per germline, CDR1 ENHRY and CDR2 SYGVKD. The CDR3 is 14 amino acids. Trimming at V came to 2 bases and at J to 5 bases, leaving 2 bases not matched to a gene. This chain's CDR3 is CAISEGTGAETQYF. The DNA of the CDR3 is TGTGCCATCAGTGAGGGGACAGGGGCCGAGACCCAGTACTTC.

V and J are TRBV7-9 and TRBJ1-5, with D possibly being TRBD1 (5 bases). The V gene lost 5 bases and the J gene lost 5 bases, with 13 bases spanning the gap. In germline, CDR1 is SEHNR, CDR2 FQNEAQ (reference sequence). There are 14 residues in the CDR3. The CDR3 loop reads CASSPGEGYQPQHF. DNA of the CDR3: TGTGCCAGCAGCCCTGGGGAGGGGTATCAGCCCCAGCATTTT.

This clonotype appeared a few times. The V and J genes are TRBV28 and TRBJ1-1; D remains ambiguous. From germline, CDR1 is MDHEN and CDR2 SYDVKM. The V and J ends lost 3 bases and 4 bases respectively, with 9 bases between them. This CDR3 has 13 amino acids. CDR3 residues: CASSLTPTTEAFF. The CDR3 bases are TGTGCCAGCAGTTTGACTCCGACCACTGAAGCTTTCTTT. Supplemented by reference TRBV28 and TRBJ1-1, the full variable domain reads DVKVTQSSRYLVKRTGEKVFLECVQDMDHENMFWYRQDPGLGLRLIYFSYDVKMKEKGDIPEGYSVSREKKERFSLILESASTNQTSMYLCASSLTPTTEAFFGQGTRLTVV.

A few counts support this clonotype. V is TRBV7-9 and J is TRBJ1-1, with D maybe TRBD1 (6 bases). Looked up from germline, CDR1 is SEHNR and CDR2 is FQNEAQ (reference sequence). Trimming cost V 4 bases and J 1 base, with 22 bases left between them. This CDR3 is 18 amino acids long. The CDR3 sequence is CASSSLGGHTPKNTEAFF. The CDR3 nucleotides are TGTGCCAGCAGCTCCTTAGGGGGGCACACACCAAAGAACACTGAAGCTTTCTTT.

The chain uses TRBV20-1 and TRBJ2-7; 8 bases line up with TRBD2. The CDR3 consists of 14 residues. The V segment lost 1 base and the J segment 3 bases; nucleotides outside the gene matches: 5. The germline V gene encodes CDR1 DFQATT and CDR2 SNEGSKA (reference sequence). The CDR3 reads CSARGPAGDYEQYF. The CDR3 DNA is TGCAGTGCTAGAGGCCCAGCGGGAGACTACGAGCAGTACTTC.

The rearrangement uses TRBV20-1 and TRBJ1-4; D unresolved. Trimming left V 6 bases short and J 10 bases short, with 15 bases between. CDR1 is DFQATT, CDR2 SNEGSKA, per germline (reference sequence). The CDR3 contains 12 residues. The CDR3 coding sequence is TGCAGTGCGCCCATCTTCGGAAGAAAACTGTTTTTT. It is translated as CSAPIFGRKLFF.

In this sample, this clonotype turned up a few times. This chain uses TRBV5-1 with TRBJ2-3; D could derive from TRBD1 or TRBD2 (5 bases each). The CDR3 runs to 16 residues. Germline CDR1 SGHRS, CDR2 YFSETQ. The germline V and J ends were trimmed by 0 bases and 6 bases, with 17 bases remaining between them. CDR3 DNA: TGCGCCAGCAGCTTGGCGACGGGGCCCCAAGGGGATACGCAGTATTTT. It codes for CASSLATGPQGDTQYF. Looking up the rest from reference TRBV5-1 and TRBJ2-3 gives the full variable domain: KAGVTQTPRYLIKTRGQQVTLSCSPISGHRSVSWYQQTPGQGLQFLFEYFSETQRNKGNFPGRFSGRQFSNSRSEMNVSTLELGDSALYLCASSLATGPQGDTQYFGPGTRLTVL.

The V and J genes are TRBV28 and TRBJ2-1, with 10 positions matching TRBD2. This CDR3 contains 14 residues. Germline trimming cut 5 bases from V and 9 bases from J; bases unmatched to any gene: 7. Germline CDR1 reads MDHEN; CDR2 reads SYDVKM. CDR3 amino acids: CASSERGGRSEQFF. As DNA, the CDR3 is TGTGCCAGCAGTGAGCGGGGGGGCCGGAGTGAGCAGTTCTTC.

This rearrangement joins TRBV5-1 to TRBJ1-1, with 9 bases that match TRBD1. Unmatched junction bases numbered 12, after V lost 7 bases and J lost 2 bases. Germline CDR1 reads SGHRS; CDR2 reads YFSETQ. The CDR3 runs to 16 residues. The CDR3 region is CASARGDRVVNTEAFF. For the CDR3, the DNA is TGCGCCAGCGCCCGTGGGGACAGGGTGGTAAACACTGAAGCTTTCTTT. Supplemented by reference TRBV5-1 and TRBJ1-1, the full variable domain reads KAGVTQTPRYLIKTRGQQVTLSCSPISGHRSVSWYQQTPGQGLQFLFEYFSETQRNKGNFPGRFSGRQFSNSRSEMNVSTLELGDSALYLCASARGDRVVNTEAFFGQGTRLTVV.

The genes are TRBV11-2 and TRBJ2-3, with D hard to call. From germline, CDR1 is SGHAT and CDR2 FQNNGV. The ends were cut back, 0 bases at V and 0 bases at J, with 16 bases in the middle. CDR3 length: 18 amino acids. Written as DNA, the CDR3 is TGTGCCAGCAGCTTAGATCGGGCAGGAAGAACTAGCACAGATACGCAGTATTTT. Translated, it gives CASSLDRAGRTSTDTQYF.

The chain uses TRBV12-3 or TRBV12-4 and TRBJ1-4; the D gene is possibly TRBD1 (6 bases). This CDR3 is built from 15 residues. With 4 bases removed from V and 8 bases from J, the gap between germline ends came to 17 bases. The CDR3 protein is CASSSSGVVQEKLFF. CDR3 nucleotides: TGTGCCAGCAGTTCATCAGGGGTAGTGCAGGAAAAACTGTTTTTT.

The rearrangement links TRBV6-6 to TRBJ2-5; D perhaps matches TRBD2 (5 bases). Germline CDR1 is MNHNY and CDR2 is SVGAGI (reference sequence). The ends were cut back, 6 bases at V and 4 bases at J, with 15 bases in the middle. The CDR3 length is 14 residues. CDR3 amino acids: CASSLGVDVETQYF. CDR3 in DNA: TGTGCCAGCAGCCTGGGAGTTGACGTAGAGACCCAGTACTTC.

This clonotype came up a few times. The CDR3 DNA reads TGTGCCAGCTCACCAGACCTGGGCAAGTCCTACGAGCAGTACTTC. Its translation: CASSPDLGKSYEQYF. V is TRBV18 and J is TRBJ2-7; D unresolved. This CDR3 is built from 15 residues. V lost 2 bases, J lost 1 base, and 12 bases lay in between. Germline V gene sequence: CDR1 KGHSH, CDR2 LQKENI. Filled out from reference TRBV18 and TRBJ2-7, the complete variable domain reads NAGVMQNPRHLVRRRGQEARLRCSPMKGHSHVYWYRQLPEEGLKFMVYLQKENIIDESGMPKERFSAEFPKEGPSILRIQQVVRGDSAAYFCASSPDLGKSYEQYFGPGTRLTVT.

The rearrangement links TRBV15 to TRBJ2-7, with D possibly being TRBD1 (6 bases). V lost 5 bases and J lost 1, with 12 bases in between. CDR1 and CDR2 from the germline V gene are LNHNV and YYDKDF (reference sequence). CDR3 length: 14 residues. This CDR3 reads CATSGYQGSYEQYF. CDR3 sequence (DNA): TGTGCCACCAGCGGATATCAGGGGTCCTACGAGCAGTACTTC.

The chain combines TRBV4-2 with TRBJ1-2, with TRBD1 as a possible D gene (5 bases). V dropped 0 bases and J dropped 8 bases, with 19 bases sitting between them. Germline lookup yields CDR1 LGHNA and CDR2 YNFKEQ. The CDR3 has 16 residues. The CDR3 reads CASSQDGGPEVGGYTF. The CDR3 bases are TGTGCCAGCAGCCAAGATGGGGGACCGGAGGTGGGGGGCTACACCTTC.

The table lists this clonotype with a few counts. The chain has TRBV7-3 and TRBJ1-1; 11 nucleotides align to TRBD1. This CDR3 has 18 amino acids. CDR1 SGHTA and CDR2 FQGTGA come from the germline V gene. After removal of 5 bases from V and 1 base from J, the junction contained 12 bases not matched to a gene. The CDR3 DNA is TGTGCCAGCAGCCTACTACTTAGGACAGGGGGCGGGAACACTGAAGCTTTCTTT. It is translated as CASSLLLRTGGGNTEAFF.

This clonotype was detected only a few times. The V gene is TRBV19, the J gene TRBJ2-1, with D perhaps TRBD2 (6 bases). V was shortened by 7 bases and J by 0 bases, with 10 bases between the two germline ends. The V gene's germline CDR1 is LNHDA and CDR2 SQIVND (reference sequence). The CDR3 length is 14 residues. CDR3: CASKAGSSYNEQFF. The CDR3 DNA reads TGTGCCAGTAAGGCCGGGAGCTCCTACAATGAGCAGTTCTTC.